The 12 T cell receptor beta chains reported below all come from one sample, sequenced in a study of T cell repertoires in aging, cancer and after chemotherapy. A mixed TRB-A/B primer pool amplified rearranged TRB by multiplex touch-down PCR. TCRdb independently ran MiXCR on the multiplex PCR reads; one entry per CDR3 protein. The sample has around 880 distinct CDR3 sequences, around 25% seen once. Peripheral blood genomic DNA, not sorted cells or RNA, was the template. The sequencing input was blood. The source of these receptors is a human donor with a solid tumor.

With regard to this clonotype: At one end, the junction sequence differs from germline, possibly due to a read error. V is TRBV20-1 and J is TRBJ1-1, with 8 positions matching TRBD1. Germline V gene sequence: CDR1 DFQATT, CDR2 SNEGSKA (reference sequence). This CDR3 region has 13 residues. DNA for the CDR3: TGCAGTGCCTCACAGGGGGTGAACACTAAAGCTTTCTTT. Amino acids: CSASQGVNTKAFF.

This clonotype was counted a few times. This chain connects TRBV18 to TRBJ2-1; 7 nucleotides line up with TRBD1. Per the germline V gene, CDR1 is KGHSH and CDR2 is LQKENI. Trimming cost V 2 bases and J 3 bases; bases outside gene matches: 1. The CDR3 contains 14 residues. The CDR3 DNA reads TGTGCCAGCTCACCAGGGGACAGCTACAATGAGCAGTTCTTC. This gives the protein CASSPGDSYNEQFF.

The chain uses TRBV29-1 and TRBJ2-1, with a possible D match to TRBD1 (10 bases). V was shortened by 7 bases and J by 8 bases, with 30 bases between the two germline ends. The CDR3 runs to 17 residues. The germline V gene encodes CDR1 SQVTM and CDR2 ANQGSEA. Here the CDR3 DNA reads TGCAGCGCCCGGGACAGGGGTGGCGGGAGGGGGACCTATGAGCAGTTCTTC. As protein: CSARDRGGGRGTYEQFF.

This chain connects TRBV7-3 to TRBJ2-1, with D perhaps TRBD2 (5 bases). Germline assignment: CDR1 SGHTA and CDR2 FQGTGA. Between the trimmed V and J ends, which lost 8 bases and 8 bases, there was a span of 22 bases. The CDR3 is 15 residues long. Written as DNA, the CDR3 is TGTGCCAGCGGGGTGAGCGGTTCCCCCGGGGATGAGCAGTTCTTC. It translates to CASGVSGSPGDEQFF.

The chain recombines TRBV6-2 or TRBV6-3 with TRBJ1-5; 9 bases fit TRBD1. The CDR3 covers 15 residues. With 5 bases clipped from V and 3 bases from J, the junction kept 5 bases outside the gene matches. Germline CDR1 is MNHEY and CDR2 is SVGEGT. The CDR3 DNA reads TGTGCCAGCAGTCGGGGACAGGGCGACAATCAGCCCCAGCATTTT. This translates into CASSRGQGDNQPQHF.

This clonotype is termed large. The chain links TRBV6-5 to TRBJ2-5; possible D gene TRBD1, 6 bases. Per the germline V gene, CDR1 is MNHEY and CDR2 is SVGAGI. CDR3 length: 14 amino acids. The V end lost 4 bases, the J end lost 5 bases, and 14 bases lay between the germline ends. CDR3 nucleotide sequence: TGTGCCAGCAGTTCAGGACAGCCCCGGGAGACCCAGTACTTC. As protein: CASSSGQPRETQYF.

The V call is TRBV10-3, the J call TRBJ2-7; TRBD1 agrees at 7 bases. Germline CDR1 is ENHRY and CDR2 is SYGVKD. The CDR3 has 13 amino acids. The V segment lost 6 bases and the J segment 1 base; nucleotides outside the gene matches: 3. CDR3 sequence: CAIRTGQSYEQYF. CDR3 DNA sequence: TGTGCCATCAGAACGGGACAGTCCTACGAGCAGTACTTC.

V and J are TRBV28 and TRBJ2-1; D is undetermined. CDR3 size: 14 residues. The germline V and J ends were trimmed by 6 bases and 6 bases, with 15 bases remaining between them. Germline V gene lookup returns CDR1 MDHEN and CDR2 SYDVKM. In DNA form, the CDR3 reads TGTGCCAGCAGGGGCACTGGCGGAGCCAATGAGCAGTTCTTC. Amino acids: CASRGTGGANEQFF.

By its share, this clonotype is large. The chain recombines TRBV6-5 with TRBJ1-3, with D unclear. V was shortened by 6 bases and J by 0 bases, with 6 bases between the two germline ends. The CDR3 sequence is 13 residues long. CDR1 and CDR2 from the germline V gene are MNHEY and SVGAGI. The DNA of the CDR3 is TGTGCCAGCAGCTTGAGCTCTGGAAACACCATATATTTT. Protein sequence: CASSLSSGNTIYF.

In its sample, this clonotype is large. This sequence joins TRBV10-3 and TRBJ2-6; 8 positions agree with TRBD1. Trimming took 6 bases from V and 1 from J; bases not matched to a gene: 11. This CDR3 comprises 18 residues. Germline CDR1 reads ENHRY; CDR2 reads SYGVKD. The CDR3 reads CAIRVFRTGTSGANVLTF. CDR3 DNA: TGTGCCATCAGGGTTTTCAGGACAGGGACATCTGGGGCCAACGTCCTGACTTTC.

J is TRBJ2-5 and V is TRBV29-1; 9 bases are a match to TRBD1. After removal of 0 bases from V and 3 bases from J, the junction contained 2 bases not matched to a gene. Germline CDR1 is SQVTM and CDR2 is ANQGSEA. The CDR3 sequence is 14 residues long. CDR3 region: CSVEDGTGKETQYF. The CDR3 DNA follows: TGCAGCGTTGAAGACGGGACAGGGAAAGAGACCCAGTACTTC.

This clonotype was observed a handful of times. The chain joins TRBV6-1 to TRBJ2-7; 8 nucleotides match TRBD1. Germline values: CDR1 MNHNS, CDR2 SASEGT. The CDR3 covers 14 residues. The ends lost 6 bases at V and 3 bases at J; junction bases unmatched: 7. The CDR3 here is CASRGTGRGYEQYF. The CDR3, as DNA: TGTGCCAGCAGGGGGACAGGTCGCGGCTACGAGCAGTACTTC.